The clone carrying this T cell receptor (beta chain) was observed a handful of times. This record comes from a study of neurological immune-mediated disorders. Via MiXCR, TCRdb re-called the 5' RACE reads, giving one row per CDR3 protein. The sample holds just over 95,000 distinct CDR3 sequences; approximately 3.3% are singletons and the top ten take around 5.5%. The CDR3 has 16 residues. The ends were cut back, 3 bases at V and 0 bases at J, with 12 bases in the middle. The germline V gene encodes CDR1 SEHNR and CDR2 FQNEAQ (reference sequence). The V gene is TRBV7-9, the J gene TRBJ2-1, with TRBD2 as a possible D gene (5 bases). This TCR was recovered from a woman under 30 with multiple sclerosis. Sequenced sample: PBMCs. CDR3 nucleotides: TGTGCCAGCAGCTTGAGGGCCGACGGCTCCTACAATGAGCAGTTCTTC. It translates to CASSLRADGSYNEQFF.